The 19 T cell receptor beta chains reported below all come from one sample, sequenced in a study of T cell repertoires in cytomegalovirus infection. The antigens these receptors bind are not known. TCRdb reprocessed the reads via MiXCR and lists one record per CDR3 protein. Of hundreds of thousands of distinct CDR3 sequences listed, 31% are singletons. Sequenced material: cultured CD8+ T cells from PBMCs, taken from culture after CMV antigen stimulation. All receptors come from a human donor in good health (CMV status not recorded). Some clones in this sample may be carry-over from other donors' samples.

This clonotype was counted at least ten times. The rearrangement links TRBV10-3 to TRBJ1-3; TRBD1 agrees at 10 bases. The CDR3 covers 16 residues. CDR1 and CDR2 from the germline V gene are ENHRY and SYGVKD. Losses at the gene ends were 7 bases for V and 4 bases for J; bases not matched to a gene: 10. CDR3 nucleotides: TGTGCCATCACCAATTGGACAGGGGGTGACGGAAACACCATATATTTT. Translating gives CAITNWTGGDGNTIYF.

This clonotype appeared a few times. The J gene is TRBJ2-3, the V gene TRBV7-8, with 12 nucleotides matching TRBD1. V lost 5 bases and J lost 0; bases outside the gene matches: 12. Germline CDR1 reads SGHVS; CDR2 reads FQNEAQ. This CDR3 has 19 residues. CDR3 protein: CASSLTGQGATYSTDTQYF. The DNA of the CDR3 is TGTGCCAGCAGCCTAACGGGACAGGGGGCCACATACAGCACAGATACGCAGTATTTT. Complete variable domain (other parts from reference TRBV7-8 and TRBJ2-3): GAGVSQSPRYKVAKRGQDVALRCDPISGHVSLFWYQQALGQGPEFLTYFQNEAQLDKSGLPSDRFFAERPEGSVSTLKIQRTQQEDSAVYLCASSLTGQGATYSTDTQYFGPGTRLTVL.

This chain links TRBV19 with TRBJ2-1; a weak D match, TRBD1 (5 bases). The CDR3 extends over 12 amino acids. CDR1 and CDR2 from the germline V gene are LNHDA and SQIVND (reference sequence). Here the CDR3 DNA reads TGTGCGACAGCCCCCAAATACAATGAGCAGTTCTTC. Its translation is CATAPKYNEQFF.

This clonotype was recorded at least ten times. The CDR3 sequence: CASSLVSNEQFF. CDR3 coding DNA: TGTGCCAGCAGCTTAGTCAGTAATGAGCAGTTCTTC. V gene TRBV7-8 combines with J gene TRBJ2-1; D is ambiguous. The V end lost 1 base, the J end lost 7 bases, and 5 bases lay between the germline ends. The CDR3 runs to 12 residues. Germline assignment: CDR1 SGHVS and CDR2 FQNEAQ.

This clonotype was detected once. The rearrangement joins TRBV4-1 to TRBJ1-5; 7 bases match TRBD1. The CDR3 is 14 residues long. V shed 1 base, J shed 9 bases, and the junction held 6 bases outside the gene matches. Germline V gene sequence: CDR1 MGHRA, CDR2 YSYEKL. CDR3 amino acids: CASSQGGQSLPQHF. CDR3 nucleotide sequence: TGCGCCAGCAGCCAAGGGGGACAGTCTCTGCCCCAGCATTTT.

This clonotype was seen only a few times. The rearrangement joins TRBV5-1 to TRBJ2-3, with 7 bases lining up with TRBD2. V trimming: 6 bases; J trimming: 7 bases; junction bases outside the gene matches: 14. The germline V gene encodes CDR1 SGHRS and CDR2 YFSETQ. CDR3 length equals 15 residues. CDR3 DNA sequence: TGCGCCAGCAACTCCCCCCCCCGGGAGGAGAATACGCAGTATTTT. This codes for CASNSPPREENTQYF.

This clonotype was found a few times. The chain couples TRBV27 to TRBJ1-1, with TRBD1 identical over 7 bases. Germline loops: CDR1 MNHEY, CDR2 SMNVEV (reference sequence). V was pared by 3 bases and J by 11 bases, with 12 bases of the junction left unmatched. The CDR3 sequence is 14 residues long. The CDR3 DNA follows: TGTGCCAGCAGTTTTGCGAACAGGGGCAACGGGGCTTTCTTT. It yields the protein CASSFANRGNGAFF.

In this sample, this clonotype turned up once. The gene calls are TRBV12-3 or TRBV12-4 and TRBJ1-1; perhaps TRBD1 as D (6 bases). Trimming took off 5 bases at V and 2 bases at J, with 18 bases between the two ends. This CDR3 has 16 residues. The CDR3 loop is CASSRGEGTRNTEAFF. CDR3 in DNA: TGTGCCAGCAGTCGCGGGGAAGGGACAAGAAACACTGAAGCTTTCTTT.

This clonotype was recorded a few times. The chain joins TRBV6-1 to TRBJ1-4, with D uncertain. The CDR3 runs 16 residues. V shed 0 bases and J shed 0 bases, with 8 bases lying between them. From germline, CDR1 is MNHNS and CDR2 SASEGT. DNA for the CDR3: TGTGCCAGCAGTGAAGCCCAATTTGCAACTAATGAAAAACTGTTTTTT. This translates into CASSEAQFATNEKLFF.

The chain links TRBV10-3 to TRBJ1-5; unclear D gene. CDR1 is ENHRY, CDR2 SYGVKD, per germline. V lost 2 bases and J lost 3, with 11 bases in between. This CDR3 is 15 amino acids long. The CDR3 bases are TGTGCCATCAGTGAGGATGGGCGGCCCAATCAGCCCCAGCATTTT. The encoded protein is CAISEDGRPNQPQHF.

The chain uses TRBV19 and TRBJ1-1, with D possibly being TRBD1 (5 bases). Germline V gene lookup returns CDR1 LNHDA and CDR2 SQIVND (reference sequence). The V gene lost 6 bases and the J gene lost 4 bases, with 27 bases spanning the gap. CDR3 length: 18 amino acids. Written as DNA, the CDR3 is TGTGCCAGTAGGCCCCGGGGGAGAGTCCTAAGCTACGGCACTGAAGCTTTCTTT. Translated: CASRPRGRVLSYGTEAFF.

With regard to this clonotype: A much more abundant neighbour one base away suggests this may be a read error. V usage is TRBV7-9 and J usage is TRBJ2-3; 14 positions agree with TRBD2. CDR1 and CDR2 (germline): SEHNR, FQNEAQ (reference sequence). The CDR3 is 14 amino acids. This CDR3 reads CASSGLAGADTRYF. The CDR3 coding sequence is TGTGCCAGCTCGGGACTAGCGGGGGCAGATACGCGGTATTTT.

This clonotype was seen only a few times. V is TRBV6-5 and J is TRBJ2-3; D gene uncertain. V lost 0 bases, J lost 2 bases, and 12 bases lay in between. This CDR3 has 16 amino acids. Looked up from germline, CDR1 is MNHEY and CDR2 is SVGAGI. CDR3 sequence: CASSYSTRGDTDTQYF. Here the CDR3 DNA reads TGTGCCAGCAGTTACTCGACCCGCGGAGACACAGATACGCAGTATTTT.

This clonotype was recorded a few times. The chain links TRBV11-1 to TRBJ1-1; 8 nucleotides align to TRBD1. The V gene end was trimmed by 3 bases and the J gene end by 2 bases; junction bases not matched to a gene: 5. This CDR3 spans 15 amino acids. From germline, CDR1 is SGHAT and CDR2 FQDESV (reference sequence). The CDR3 is CASSLDRARNTEAFF. The CDR3 region has the DNA TGTGCCAGCAGCTTGGACAGGGCGCGAAACACTGAAGCTTTCTTT. Drawing the rest from reference TRBV11-1 and TRBJ1-1, the complete variable domain is EAEVAQSPRYKITEKSQAVAFWCDPISGHATLYWYRQILGQGPELLVQFQDESVVDDSQLPKDRFSAERLKGVDSTLKIQPAELGDSAMYLCASSLDRARNTEAFFGQGTRLTVV.

This clonotype has more than one count but fewer than ten. The CDR3 DNA reads TGTGCCAGCAGTTCCCCCCAGTGGGATGGGAACACTGAAGCTTTCTTT. Translation gives CASSSPQWDGNTEAFF. The J gene is TRBJ1-1, the V gene TRBV27; unclear D gene. The V gene's germline CDR1 is MNHEY and CDR2 SMNVEV (reference sequence). Trimming took 4 bases from V and 1 from J, leaving 16 bases between them. CDR3 length: 16 amino acids.

V is TRBV6-1 and J is TRBJ1-2; D gene uncertain. V lost 2 bases and J 2 bases, leaving 9 bases between the germline ends. Germline lookup yields CDR1 MNHNS and CDR2 SASEGT. This CDR3 comprises 14 residues. CDR3 nucleotide sequence: TGTGCCAGCAGTGAAAACGGACTGAACTATGGCTACACCTTC. Its translation: CASSENGLNYGYTF.

The table lists this clonotype with many counts. The V and J genes are TRBV7-2 and TRBJ1-5, with TRBD1 identical over 10 bases. Germline lookup yields CDR1 SGHTA and CDR2 FQGNSA. The J segment lost 7 bases and the V segment lost 5 bases, leaving 8 bases of the junction unmatched. This CDR3 has 15 amino acids. This CDR3 is CASSPTGGKTQPQHF. CDR3 coding DNA: TGTGCCAGCAGCCCGACAGGGGGCAAAACGCAGCCCCAGCATTTT. Full variable domain (outside the CDR3, taken from reference TRBV7-2 and TRBJ1-5): GAGVSQSPSNKVTEKGKDVELRCDPISGHTALYWYRQSLGQGLEFLIYFQGNSAPDKSGLPSDRFSAERTGGSVSTLTIQRTQQEDSAVYLCASSPTGGKTQPQHFGDGTRLSIL.

This clonotype was recorded at least ten times. CDR3 protein: CASSSDRPSTDTQYF. As DNA, the CDR3 is TGTGCCAGCAGTTCCGACAGACCCTCCACAGATACGCAGTATTTT. The chain is built from TRBV28 and TRBJ2-3, with D perhaps matching TRBD1 (5 bases). The V gene lost 4 bases and the J gene lost 2 bases, with 13 bases spanning the gap. CDR3 size: 15 residues. Germline assignment: CDR1 MDHEN and CDR2 SYDVKM.

The V gene is TRBV28, the J gene TRBJ1-1; TRBD1 is a possible D gene (5 bases). Germline-derived CDR1 and CDR2 are MDHEN and SYDVKM. The CDR3 has 14 amino acids. The V and J ends lost 2 bases and 7 bases respectively, with 14 bases between them. The CDR3 loop is CASSLGPETVEAFF. CDR3 coding DNA: TGTGCCAGCAGTTTAGGGCCCGAGACAGTTGAAGCTTTCTTT.